This note documents a single T cell receptor beta chain sequence. The table lists this clone with a few counts. The clone's antigen remains unknown. Base qualities are not recorded, but no much larger clone differs from it by a single base. The trial excluded patients who had a history of autoimmune disease or who were on systemic immunosuppression. Peripheral blood for TCR sequencing was drawn from every dose cohort at baseline, at cycle 4 day 1 and at cycle 7 day 1. Samples were obtained from an open-label, multicenter, first-in-human phase I dose-escalation trial of ivuxolimab. Adults with locally advanced or metastatic head and neck squamous cell, hepatocellular, melanoma or renal cell carcinoma were enrolled in the trial. Before TCR sequencing, CD4+ and CD8+ T cells were separately sorted from peripheral blood. V drops 6 bases and J drops 14 bases, leaving 16 bases in between. Spanning cysteine to phenylalanine, the CDR3 consists of 12 amino acids. Only the CDR3 part of the read is kept: 36 bases, read in frame from the first base. From a lookup of the germline V gene (reference sequence), CDR1 and CDR2 are LNHDA and SQIVND.

Genomic DNA was isolated from the sorted cells so that the TCRbeta CDR3 region could be sequenced. The immunoSEQ Assay was used to sequence the TCRbeta CDR3 regions. TCRdb provides this immuneACCESS table in a form limited to in-frame rearrangements. Some clones are lacking; in checked studies, under half of them reflect an unresolved V gene, and why the rest are absent is not known. This sample holds 50,000 to 70,000 clones; 84% were observed only once. The ten most abundant clones make up 2.1% of the sample. The sample belongs to a study of OX40 agonist ivuxolimab in advanced cancers. Some background on the complete study: Ivuxolimab, which targeted the costimulatory receptor OX40 (CD134), was an agonistic, fully human IgG2 monoclonal antibody. Intravenous ivuxolimab was administered to patients every 2 weeks at six dose levels: 0.01, 0.1, 0.3, 1.5, 3 and 10 mg/kg. Among the roughly 52 dose-escalation patients, around 19 had hepatocellular carcinoma, roughly 15 melanoma, 9 renal cell carcinoma and 9 head and neck cancer. In the dose-escalation cohort, approximately 83% of patients were male, and the mean age was approximately 60 years with a range of roughly 20 to 80. Prior anti-PD-1, anti-PD-L1 or anti-CTLA-4 therapy was permitted, and approximately 40% of dose-escalation patients had received checkpoint inhibitors. Three dose-escalation patients achieved partial responses, one with hepatocellular carcinoma and two with cutaneous melanoma. Peripheral TCRbeta sequencing was intended to test whether TCR sequence diversity was altered and clonal T-cell expansion was caused by ivuxolimab. The paper reports the monotherapy dose-escalation portion (N of about 47 patients) of the phase I ivuxolimab trial.

Paper-wide results and their limitations: Low levels of normalized T-cell clonal expansion were also seen in some patients who did not respond. At doses of 0.1 to 3.0 mg/kg, clonal expansion of both CD4+ and CD8+ blood T cells was observed from baseline to week 6. After ivuxolimab, CD8+ T cells had more expanded clones than CD4+ T cells on average. In the 0.1-3.0 mg/kg groups, partial responders were among the patients with the lowest normalized peripheral clonal expansion, particularly in CD8+ T cells. The antigen specificity of the peripheral T cells that underwent clonal expansion was not determined.

The receptor's source is an adult with an advanced solid tumor such as melanoma, head and neck, liver or kidney cancer. This receptor chain uses TRBV19 and TRBJ1-4, with the D gene not clear enough to name. The source was CD4+ or CD8+ T cells sorted from blood, collected in a trial of the OX40 agonist ivuxolimab. Here is the DNA: TGTGCCAGTAGCGTACTGAAGGGTTGGCTGTTTTTT. Its protein reads: CASSVLKGWLFF.